The present TCR beta chain was sequenced within a study of blood T cell repertoires in COVID-19. In the study overall: Samples of COVID-19 (acute and convalescent) were obtained from the United States, Italy and Spain.

Looked up from germline, CDR1 is SEHNR and CDR2 is FQNEAQ (reference sequence). Trimming took off 10 bases at V and 7 bases at J, with 19 bases between the two ends. The CDR3 sequence is 13 residues long. All enrollees were roughly 18 to 89 years old and from approximately 24 US areas. What the recovered Cohort 3 donors had was two negative PCRs, clearance, or symptom resolution. In the authors' methods: Amplification with reference gene primers provided the estimates of nucleated cell counts. TCRdb's copy holds only in-frame clones and misses some; the assay was immunoSEQ multiplex PCR. That table gives V, J and clone size, and the DNA gave D and trimming. The table has roughly 270,000 clones, roughly 85% seen once; the top ten hold 2% to 3%.

The rearrangement links TRBV7-9 to TRBJ1-2; D gene ambiguous. This TCR derives from a woman aged 50 to 65 who had recovered from COVID-19. The source material was PBMCs or T cells enriched from blood (not recorded which). Here the CDR3 reads CATGEPPLGGYTF. CDR3 DNA sequence: TGTGCCACCGGGGAACCCCCCTTGGGTGGCTACACCTTC.